This entry lists 6 T cell receptor beta chains sequenced from one sample in a study of shared clonotypes between healthy human individuals. Repertoires were generated with immunoSEQ multiplex PCR, while TCRdb's copy carries only in-frame clones and drops some. The sample includes 400,000 to 550,000 clones, approximately 79% of them seen just once. Sequencing input: PBMCs. These receptors were obtained from a woman in her thirties or forties in good health. Some clones in this sample may be carry-over from other donors' samples.

The gene calls are TRBV6-4 and TRBJ2-2; 11 nucleotides line up with TRBD2. Looked up from germline, CDR1 is MRHNA and CDR2 is SNTAGT. V lost 5 bases, J lost 5 bases, and 13 bases stayed unmatched. The CDR3 runs to 18 residues. CDR3 DNA: TGTGCCAGCAGTAAATCACTACTGACTAGCGGGATTACCGGGGAGCTGTTTTTT. It codes for CASSKSLLTSGITGELFF.

As for this clone: A clone one base away is much larger, so this may be a read error. The chain carries TRBV10-2 and TRBJ2-5; TRBD1 matches 9 bases. The assigned J gene may be wrong: the sequence end matches TRBJ2-7 better. Germline V CDR1 and CDR2: WSHSY, SAAADI. This CDR3 has 16 residues. DNA of the CDR3: TGCGCCGGCAGTGAGTCTAGGGACAGGGATAGCGGCGAGCAGTACTTC. Amino acids: CAGSESRDRDSGEQYF.

CDR3 sequence (DNA): TGTGCCAGCAGTCCCTACAGGGGCAATGAGCAGTTCTTC. Amino acids: CASSPYRGNEQFF. This sequence joins TRBV2 and TRBJ2-1; 7 positions match TRBD1. Trimming removed 5 bases from V and 6 bases from J; junction bases left unmatched: 4. Germline values: CDR1 SNHLY, CDR2 FYNNEI. The CDR3 consists of 13 residues.

This chain links TRBV2 with TRBJ2-3; 12 nucleotides match TRBD2. This CDR3 is 16 amino acids long. Trimming cost V 4 bases and J 2 bases; bases outside gene matches: 4. The germline V gene encodes CDR1 SNHLY and CDR2 FYNNEI. The CDR3 is CASSGGTSGYTDTQYF. The DNA for the CDR3 is TGTGCCAGCAGTGGTGGGACTAGCGGGTACACAGATACGCAGTATTTT.

The rearrangement joins TRBV5-1 to TRBJ1-1, with 10 nucleotides matching TRBD1. Per germline, CDR1 SGHRS and CDR2 YFSETQ. V lost 3 bases to trimming and J lost 1 base; unmatched junction nucleotides: 6. The CDR3 has 16 residues. CDR3 protein: CASSSRQGARNTEAFF. The DNA for the CDR3 is TGCGCCAGCAGCTCGAGACAGGGGGCTAGGAACACTGAAGCTTTCTTT.

The V gene is TRBV19, the J gene TRBJ1-4; possible D gene TRBD1, 5 bases. Between the trimmed V and J ends, which lost 5 bases and 11 bases, there was a span of 15 bases. Germline V CDR1 and CDR2: LNHDA, SQIVND (reference sequence). The CDR3 totals 13 residues. The CDR3 loop is CASSPTGRFKLFF. As DNA, the CDR3 is TGTGCCAGTAGTCCTACGGGGCGATTTAAACTGTTTTTT.